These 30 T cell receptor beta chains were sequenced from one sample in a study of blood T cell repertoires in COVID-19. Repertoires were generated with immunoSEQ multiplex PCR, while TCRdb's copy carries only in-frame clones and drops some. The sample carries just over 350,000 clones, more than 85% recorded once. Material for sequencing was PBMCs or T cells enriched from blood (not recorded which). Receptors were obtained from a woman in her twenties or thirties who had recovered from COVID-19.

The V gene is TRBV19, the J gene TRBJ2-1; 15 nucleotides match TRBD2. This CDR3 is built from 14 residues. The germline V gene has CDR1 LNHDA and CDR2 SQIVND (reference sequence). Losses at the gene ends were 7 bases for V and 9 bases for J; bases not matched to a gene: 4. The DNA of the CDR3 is TGTGCCAGTACTCCGGGACTAGCGGGAGGTGAGCAGTTCTTC. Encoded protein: CASTPGLAGGEQFF.

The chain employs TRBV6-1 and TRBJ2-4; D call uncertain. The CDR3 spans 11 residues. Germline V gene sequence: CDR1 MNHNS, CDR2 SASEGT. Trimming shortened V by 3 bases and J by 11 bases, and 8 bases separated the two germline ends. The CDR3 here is CASSEVTVQYF. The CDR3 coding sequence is TGTGCCAGCAGTGAGGTCACGGTTCAGTACTTC.

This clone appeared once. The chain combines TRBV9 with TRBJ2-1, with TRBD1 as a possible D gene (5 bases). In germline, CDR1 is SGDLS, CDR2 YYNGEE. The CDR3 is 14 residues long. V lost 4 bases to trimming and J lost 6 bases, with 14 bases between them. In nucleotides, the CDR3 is TGTGCCAGCAGCCCAGAAGGCAGGGCCAATGAGCAGTTCTTC. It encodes CASSPEGRANEQFF.

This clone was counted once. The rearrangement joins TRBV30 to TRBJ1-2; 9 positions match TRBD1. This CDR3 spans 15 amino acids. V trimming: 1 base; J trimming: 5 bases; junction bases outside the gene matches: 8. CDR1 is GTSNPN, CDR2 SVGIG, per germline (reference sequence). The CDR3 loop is CAWSGDRAKGYGYTF. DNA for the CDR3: TGTGCCTGGAGTGGGGACAGGGCGAAGGGGTATGGCTACACCTTC.

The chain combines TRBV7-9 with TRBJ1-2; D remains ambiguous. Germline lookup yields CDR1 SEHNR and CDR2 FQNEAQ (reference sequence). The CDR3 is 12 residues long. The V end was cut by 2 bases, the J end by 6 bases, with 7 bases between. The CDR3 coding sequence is TGTGCCAGCAGCTTACGGGGTGATGGCTACACCTTC. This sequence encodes CASSLRGDGYTF.

As DNA, the CDR3 is TGTGCCTGGAGAACAGGGGGCCTCTATGGCTACACCTTC. Amino acids: CAWRTGGLYGYTF. This chain connects TRBV30 to TRBJ1-2; 9 bases map to TRBD1. The V and J ends lost 3 bases and 4 bases, in that order; junction bases with no gene match: 3. The CDR3 spans 13 residues. Germline lookup yields CDR1 GTSNPN and CDR2 SVGIG (reference sequence).

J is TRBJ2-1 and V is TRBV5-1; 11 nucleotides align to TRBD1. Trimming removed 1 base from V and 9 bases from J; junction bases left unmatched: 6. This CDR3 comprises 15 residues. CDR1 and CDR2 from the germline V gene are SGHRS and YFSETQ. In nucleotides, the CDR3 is TGCGCCAGCAGCTTGATGGACAGGGGGCTTGGTGAGCAGTTCTTC. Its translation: CASSLMDRGLGEQFF.

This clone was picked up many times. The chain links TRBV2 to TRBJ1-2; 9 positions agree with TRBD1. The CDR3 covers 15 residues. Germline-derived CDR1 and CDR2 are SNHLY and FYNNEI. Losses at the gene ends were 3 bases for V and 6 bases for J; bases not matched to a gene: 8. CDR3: CASSETGGRMDGYTF. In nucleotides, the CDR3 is TGTGCCAGCAGTGAGACAGGGGGACGTATGGATGGCTACACCTTC.

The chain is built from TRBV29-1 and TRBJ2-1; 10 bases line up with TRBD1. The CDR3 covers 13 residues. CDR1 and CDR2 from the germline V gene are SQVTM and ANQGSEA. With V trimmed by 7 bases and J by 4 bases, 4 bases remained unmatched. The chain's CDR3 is CSAPGQGYNEQFF. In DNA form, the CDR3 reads TGCAGCGCTCCGGGACAGGGGTACAATGAGCAGTTCTTC.

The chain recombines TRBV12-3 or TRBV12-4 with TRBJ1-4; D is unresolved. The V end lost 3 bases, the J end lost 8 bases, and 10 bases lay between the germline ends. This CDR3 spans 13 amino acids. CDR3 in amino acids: CASSLGRNEKLFF. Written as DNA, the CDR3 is TGTGCCAGCAGTTTGGGCAGGAACGAAAAACTGTTTTTT.

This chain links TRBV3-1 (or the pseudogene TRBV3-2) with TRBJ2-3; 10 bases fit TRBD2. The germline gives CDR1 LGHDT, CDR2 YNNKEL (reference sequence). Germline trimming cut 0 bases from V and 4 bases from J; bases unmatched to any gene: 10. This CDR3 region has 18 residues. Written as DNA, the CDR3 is TGTGCCAGCAGCCAAGAATGGGGAGCGGGGGGGGACCCAGATACGCAGTATTTT. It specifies CASSQEWGAGGDPDTQYF.

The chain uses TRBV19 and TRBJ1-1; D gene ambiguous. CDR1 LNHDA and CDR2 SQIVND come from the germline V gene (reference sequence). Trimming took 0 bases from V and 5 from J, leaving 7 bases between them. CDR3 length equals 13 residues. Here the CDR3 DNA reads TGTGCCAGTAGTATAGACGGGGAAACTGAAGCTTTCTTT. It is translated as CASSIDGETEAFF.

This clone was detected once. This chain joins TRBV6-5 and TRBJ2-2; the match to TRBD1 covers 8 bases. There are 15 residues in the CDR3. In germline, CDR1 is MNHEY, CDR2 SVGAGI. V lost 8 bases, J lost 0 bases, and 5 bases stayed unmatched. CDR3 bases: TGTGCCAGCTCCCCAGGGGGCCCGAACACCGGGGAGCTGTTTTTT. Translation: CASSPGGPNTGELFF.

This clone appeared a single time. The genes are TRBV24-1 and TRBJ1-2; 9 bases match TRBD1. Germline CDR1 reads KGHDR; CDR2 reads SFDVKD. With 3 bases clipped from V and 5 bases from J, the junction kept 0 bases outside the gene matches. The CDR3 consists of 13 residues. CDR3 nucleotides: TGTGCCACCAGTGATGGACAGGGGTATGGCTACACCTTC. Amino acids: CATSDGQGYGYTF.

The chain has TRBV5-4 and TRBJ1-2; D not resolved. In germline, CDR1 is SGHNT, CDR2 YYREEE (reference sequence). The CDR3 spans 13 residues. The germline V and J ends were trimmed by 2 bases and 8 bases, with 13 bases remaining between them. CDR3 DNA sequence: TGTGCCAGCAGCTTAGATTCGGCGGTGGGCTACACCTTC. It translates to CASSLDSAVGYTF.

In DNA, the CDR3 is TGTGCCAGCAGTCCGCCCCCCGGGACTAGTAGGGGACTCATGAACACTGAAGCTTTCTTT. This translates into CASSPPPGTSRGLMNTEAFF. This rearrangement joins TRBV28 to TRBJ1-1, with D possibly being TRBD1 (5 bases). Trimming took 5 bases from V and 0 from J, leaving 28 bases between them. The CDR3 is made up of 20 amino acids. Germline V lookup: CDR1 MDHEN, CDR2 SYDVKM.

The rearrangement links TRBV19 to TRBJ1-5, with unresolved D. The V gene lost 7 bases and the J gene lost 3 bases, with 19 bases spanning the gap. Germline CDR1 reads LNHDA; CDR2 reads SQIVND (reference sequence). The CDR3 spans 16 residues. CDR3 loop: CASNWAQVGFNQPQHF. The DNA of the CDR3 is TGTGCCAGTAATTGGGCCCAGGTAGGATTCAATCAGCCCCAGCATTTT.

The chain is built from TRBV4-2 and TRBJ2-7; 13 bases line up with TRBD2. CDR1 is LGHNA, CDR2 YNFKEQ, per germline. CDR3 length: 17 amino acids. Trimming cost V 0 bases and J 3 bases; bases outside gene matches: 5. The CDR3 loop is CASSQETRTSGSYEQYF. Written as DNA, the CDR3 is TGTGCCAGCAGCCAAGAGACGAGGACTAGCGGGAGCTACGAGCAGTACTTC.

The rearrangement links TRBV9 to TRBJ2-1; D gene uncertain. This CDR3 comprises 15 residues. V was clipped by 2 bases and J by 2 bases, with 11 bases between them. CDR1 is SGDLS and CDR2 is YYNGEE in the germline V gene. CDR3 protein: CASSVTRVTYNEQFF. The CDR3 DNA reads TGTGCCAGCAGCGTTACCCGGGTCACCTACAATGAGCAGTTCTTC.

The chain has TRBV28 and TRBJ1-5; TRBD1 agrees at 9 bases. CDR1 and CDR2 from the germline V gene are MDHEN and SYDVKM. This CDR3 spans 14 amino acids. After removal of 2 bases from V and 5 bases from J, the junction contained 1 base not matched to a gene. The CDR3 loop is CASSLRQGDQPQHF. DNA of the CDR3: TGTGCCAGCAGTTTAAGACAGGGGGATCAGCCCCAGCATTTT.

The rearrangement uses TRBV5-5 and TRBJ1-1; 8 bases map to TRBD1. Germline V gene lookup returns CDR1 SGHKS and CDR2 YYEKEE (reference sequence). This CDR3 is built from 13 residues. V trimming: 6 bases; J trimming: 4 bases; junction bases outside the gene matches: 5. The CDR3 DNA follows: TGTGCCAGCACCGACAGGGGACCCACTGAAGCTTTCTTT. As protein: CASTDRGPTEAFF. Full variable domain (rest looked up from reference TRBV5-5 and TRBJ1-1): DAGVTQSPTHLIKTRGQQVTLRCSPISGHKSVSWYQQVLGQGPQFIFQYYEKEERGRGNFPDRFSARQFPNYSSELNVNALLLGDSALYLCASTDRGPTEAFFGQGTRLTVV.

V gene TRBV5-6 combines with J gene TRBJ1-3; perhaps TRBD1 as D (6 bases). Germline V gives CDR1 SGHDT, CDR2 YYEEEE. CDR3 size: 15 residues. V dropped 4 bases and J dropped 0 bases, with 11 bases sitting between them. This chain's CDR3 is CASSAVDSSGNTIYF. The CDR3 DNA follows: TGTGCCAGCAGCGCGGTGGACAGCTCTGGAAACACCATATATTTT.

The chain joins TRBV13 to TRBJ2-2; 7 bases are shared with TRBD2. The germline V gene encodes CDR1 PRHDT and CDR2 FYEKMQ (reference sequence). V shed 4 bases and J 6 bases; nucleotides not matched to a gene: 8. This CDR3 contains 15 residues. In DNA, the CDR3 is TGTGCCAGCAGCTGGAGCGGGGAGGTGTCCGGGGAGCTGTTTTTT. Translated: CASSWSGEVSGELFF. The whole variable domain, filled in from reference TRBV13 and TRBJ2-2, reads AAGVIQSPRHLIKEKRETATLKCYPIPRHDTVYWYQQGPGQDPQFLISFYEKMQSDKGSIPDRFSAQQFSDYHSELNMSSLELGDSALYFCASSWSGEVSGELFFGEGSRLTVL.

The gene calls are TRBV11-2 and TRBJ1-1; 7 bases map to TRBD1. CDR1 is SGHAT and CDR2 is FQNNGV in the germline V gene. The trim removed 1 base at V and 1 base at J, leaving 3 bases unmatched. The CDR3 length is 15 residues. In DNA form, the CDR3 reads TGTGCCAGCAGCTTAGTCAGGGGGAAGAACACTGAAGCTTTCTTT. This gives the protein CASSLVRGKNTEAFF.

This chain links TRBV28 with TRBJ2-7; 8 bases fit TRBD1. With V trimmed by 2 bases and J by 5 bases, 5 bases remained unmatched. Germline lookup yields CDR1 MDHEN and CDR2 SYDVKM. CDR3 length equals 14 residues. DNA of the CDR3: TGTGCCAGCAGTTTACCGACAGGGGCCGACGAGCAGTACTTC. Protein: CASSLPTGADEQYF.

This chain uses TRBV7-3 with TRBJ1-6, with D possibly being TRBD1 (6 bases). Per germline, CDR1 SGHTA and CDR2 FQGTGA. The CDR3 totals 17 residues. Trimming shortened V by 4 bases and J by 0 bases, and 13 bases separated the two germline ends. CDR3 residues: CASSSPGESSYNSPLHF. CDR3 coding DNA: TGTGCCAGCAGCTCCCCAGGGGAAAGCTCCTATAATTCACCCCTCCACTTT.

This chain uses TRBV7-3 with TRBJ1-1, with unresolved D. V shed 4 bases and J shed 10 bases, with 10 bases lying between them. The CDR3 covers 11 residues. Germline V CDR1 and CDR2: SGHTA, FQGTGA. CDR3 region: CASSSGYGAFF. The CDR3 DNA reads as TGTGCCAGCAGCTCCGGGTACGGAGCTTTCTTT.

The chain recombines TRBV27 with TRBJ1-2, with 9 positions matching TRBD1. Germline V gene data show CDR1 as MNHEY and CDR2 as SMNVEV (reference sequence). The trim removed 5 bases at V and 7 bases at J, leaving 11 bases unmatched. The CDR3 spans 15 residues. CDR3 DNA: TGTGCCAGCAGTCCCCTCGGACAGGGGATTGGTGGCTACACCTTC. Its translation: CASSPLGQGIGGYTF.

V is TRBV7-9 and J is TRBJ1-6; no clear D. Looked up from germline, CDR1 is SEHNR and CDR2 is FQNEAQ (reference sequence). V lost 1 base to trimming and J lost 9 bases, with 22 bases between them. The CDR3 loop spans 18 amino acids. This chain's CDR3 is CASSLVFPSERGVSPLHF. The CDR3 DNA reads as TGTGCCAGCAGCTTAGTTTTTCCTAGTGAGCGGGGTGTTTCACCCCTCCACTTT.

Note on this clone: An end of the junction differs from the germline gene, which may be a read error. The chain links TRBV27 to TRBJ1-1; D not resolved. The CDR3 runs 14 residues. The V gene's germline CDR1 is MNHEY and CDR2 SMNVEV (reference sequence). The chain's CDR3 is CAGSLIPMNTEAFF. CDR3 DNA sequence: TGTGCCGGCAGTTTAATCCCCATGAACACTGAAGCTTTCTTT.